These 13 T cell receptor beta chains originate from one sample sequenced in a study of shared clonotypes between healthy human individuals. Measured with immunoSEQ multiplex PCR; TCRdb has only the in-frame clones, and not every one. The table records a few million clones, just over 90% of them present only once. The sequenced sample was naive CD4+ T cells from PBMCs. Subset denoted: CD45RA+ positively selected. The receptor set was obtained from a man between 18 and 35 years old in good health. Some clones in this sample may be carry-over from other donors' samples.

The V and J genes are TRBV6-6 and TRBJ2-1, with TRBD2 as a possible D gene (6 bases). Germline CDR1 MNHNY, CDR2 SVGAGI (reference sequence). Trimming removed 2 bases at V and 3 bases at J, with 11 bases between. The CDR3 sequence is 15 residues long. As DNA, the CDR3 is TGTGCCAGCAGTTACGGTAAAGCGGGCTACAATGAGCAGTTCTTC. This translates into CASSYGKAGYNEQFF.

The chain combines TRBV4-3 with TRBJ2-2, with TRBD2 matching 7 bases. The CDR3 has 16 residues. V lost 0 bases, J lost 4 bases, and 5 bases stayed unmatched. Germline V lookup: CDR1 LGHNA, CDR2 YSLEER. This chain's CDR3 is CASSQETSGGTGELFF. The CDR3 DNA is TGCGCCAGCAGCCAAGAGACTTCGGGAGGCACCGGGGAGCTGTTTTTT.

The chain joins TRBV13 to TRBJ2-1, with 7 nucleotides matching TRBD2. J gave up 11 bases and V 1 base, and 11 bases lay outside the gene matches. The CDR3 has 15 amino acids. The germline V gene encodes CDR1 PRHDT and CDR2 FYEKMQ (reference sequence). CDR3 sequence: CASSLEASGQPKQFF. In DNA, the CDR3 is TGTGCCAGCAGCTTAGAGGCTAGCGGCCAGCCCAAGCAGTTCTTC.

The chain recombines TRBV30 with TRBJ2-1; 9 nucleotides line up with TRBD2. The CDR3 contains 16 residues. Trimming took 1 base from V and 2 from J; bases not matched to a gene: 6. Germline lookup yields CDR1 GTSNPN and CDR2 SVGIG (reference sequence). CDR3 in amino acids: CAWSGLAGPTYNEQFF. The CDR3 nucleotides are TGTGCCTGGAGTGGGCTAGCGGGGCCTACCTACAATGAGCAGTTCTTC. Supplemented by reference TRBV30 and TRBJ2-1, the full variable domain reads SQTIHQWPATLVQPVGSPLSLECTVEGTSNPNLYWYRQAAGRGLQLLFYSVGIGQISSEVPQNLSASRPQDRQFILSSKKLLLSDSGFYLCAWSGLAGPTYNEQFFGPGTRLTVL.

V usage is TRBV19 and J usage is TRBJ2-3; 12 positions agree with TRBD2. Unmatched junction bases numbered 25, after V lost 7 bases and J lost 2 bases. Germline V gene sequence: CDR1 LNHDA, CDR2 SQIVND (reference sequence). This CDR3 comprises 22 residues. CDR3 protein: CASTPRRPRGLAGLGNTDTQYF. CDR3 bases: TGTGCCAGTACACCCCGGCGGCCACGGGGACTAGCGGGCCTGGGGAACACAGATACGCAGTATTTT.

This chain uses TRBV2 with TRBJ2-1, with D maybe TRBD2 (7 bases). V lost 6 bases and J 8 bases, leaving 17 bases between the germline ends. The CDR3 is 14 residues long. Germline V CDR1 and CDR2: SNHLY, FYNNEI. CDR3 loop: CASSPGGGRYEQFF. The CDR3 DNA sequence: TGTGCCAGCAGCCCGGGGGGCGGGAGATATGAGCAGTTCTTC.

Concerning this clone itself: Other nucleotide sequences in the sample specify the same CDR3. The chain recombines TRBV2 with TRBJ1-5, with D possibly being TRBD1 (5 bases). CDR1 and CDR2 from the germline V gene are SNHLY and FYNNEI. The CDR3 is 13 amino acids. Trimming stripped 6 bases from V and 3 bases from J, with 9 bases between. The CDR3 loop reads CASRGDTNQPQHF. CDR3 bases: TGTGCCAGCAGGGGGGATACCAATCAGCCCCAGCATTTT.

The genes are TRBV30 and TRBJ2-1; 10 nucleotides agree with TRBD1. V lost 2 bases to trimming and J lost 4 bases; unmatched junction nucleotides: 5. Germline V CDR1 and CDR2: GTSNPN, SVGIG (reference sequence). CDR3 length: 15 amino acids. This CDR3 is CAWSPWDRGYNEQFF. The CDR3 coding sequence is TGTGCCTGGAGTCCCTGGGACAGGGGTTACAATGAGCAGTTCTTC.

The J gene is TRBJ1-5, the V gene TRBV28, with a possible D match to TRBD1 (6 bases). V was shortened by 6 bases and J by 2 bases, with 17 bases between the two germline ends. The germline CDR1 and CDR2 sequences are MDHEN and SYDVKM. The CDR3 consists of 16 residues. CDR3 nucleotides: TGTGCCAGCAGCCGCACAGGGATCCGGGGCAATCAGCCCCAGCATTTT. This gives the protein CASSRTGIRGNQPQHF.

The chain is built from TRBV2 and TRBJ1-2; no clear D gene. The length of the CDR3 is 14 residues. CDR1 SNHLY and CDR2 FYNNEI come from the germline V gene. V lost 1 base to trimming and J lost 2 bases, with 8 bases between them. The CDR3 DNA follows: TGTGCCAGCAGTGAAGGGGCAGTCAACTATGGCTACACCTTC. Amino acid sequence: CASSEGAVNYGYTF.

This rearrangement joins TRBV6-5 to TRBJ2-7, with 10 bases identical to TRBD1. Trimming took 7 bases from V and 2 from J; bases not matched to a gene: 8. The CDR3 runs to 15 residues. Germline CDR1 reads MNHEY; CDR2 reads SVGAGI. The CDR3 nucleotides read TGTGCCAGCAAGAACCGCGGGACAGGGGCCTACGAGCAGTACTTC. This translates into CASKNRGTGAYEQYF.

The table lists this clone with a count of one. The chain uses TRBV28 and TRBJ1-2; D remains ambiguous. The CDR3 contains 14 residues. Trimming left V 2 bases short and J 4 bases short, with 11 bases between. The V gene's germline CDR1 is MDHEN and CDR2 SYDVKM. The CDR3 spells CASSLVREVYGYTF. Written as DNA, the CDR3 is TGTGCCAGCAGTTTAGTTAGGGAAGTCTATGGCTACACCTTC.

Note on this clone: The same CDR3 also results from other DNA sequences found in this sample. As DNA, the CDR3 is TGTGCCAGTACTAGCGGGACCTACGAGCAGTACTTC. Amino acids: CASTSGTYEQYF. The chain links TRBV28 to TRBJ2-7, with TRBD2 identical over 10 bases. CDR1 and CDR2 from the germline V gene are MDHEN and SYDVKM. CDR3 length: 12 amino acids. With V trimmed by 9 bases and J by 2 bases, 1 base remained unmatched.